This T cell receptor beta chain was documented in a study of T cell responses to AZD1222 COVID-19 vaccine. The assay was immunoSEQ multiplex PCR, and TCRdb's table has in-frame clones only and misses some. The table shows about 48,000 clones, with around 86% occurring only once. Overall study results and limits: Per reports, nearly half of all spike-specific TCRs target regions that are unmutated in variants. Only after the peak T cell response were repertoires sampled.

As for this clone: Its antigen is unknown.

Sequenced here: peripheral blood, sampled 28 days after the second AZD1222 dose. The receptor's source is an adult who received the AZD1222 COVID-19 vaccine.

Written as DNA, the CDR3 is TGTGCCAGCAGCTTAGAGGGTGGGGGTTACGAGCAGTACTTC. It translates to CASSLEGGGYEQYF. This chain links TRBV7-9 with TRBJ2-7; D tentatively reads TRBD1 or TRBD2 (5 bases each). The V and J ends lost 1 base and 4 bases respectively, with 11 bases between them. This CDR3 has 14 residues. Germline V gene data show CDR1 as SEHNR and CDR2 as FQNEAQ (reference sequence).